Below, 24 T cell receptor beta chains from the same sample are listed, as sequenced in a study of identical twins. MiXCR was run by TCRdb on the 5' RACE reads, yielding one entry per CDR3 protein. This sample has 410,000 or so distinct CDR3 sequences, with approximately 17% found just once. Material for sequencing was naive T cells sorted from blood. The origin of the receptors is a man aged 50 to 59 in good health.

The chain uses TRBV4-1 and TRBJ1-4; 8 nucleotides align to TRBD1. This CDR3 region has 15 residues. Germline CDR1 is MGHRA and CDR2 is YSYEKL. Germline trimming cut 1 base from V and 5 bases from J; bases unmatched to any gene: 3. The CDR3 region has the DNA TGCGCCAGCAGCCAAGTCTGGACAGGGAATGAAAAACTGTTTTTT. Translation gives CASSQVWTGNEKLFF.

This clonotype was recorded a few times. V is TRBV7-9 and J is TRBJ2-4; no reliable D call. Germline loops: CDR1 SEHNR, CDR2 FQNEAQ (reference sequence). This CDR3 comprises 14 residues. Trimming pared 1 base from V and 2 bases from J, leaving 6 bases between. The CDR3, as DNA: TGTGCCAGCAGCTTAGGGGCCACCAAAAACATTCAGTACTTC. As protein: CASSLGATKNIQYF.

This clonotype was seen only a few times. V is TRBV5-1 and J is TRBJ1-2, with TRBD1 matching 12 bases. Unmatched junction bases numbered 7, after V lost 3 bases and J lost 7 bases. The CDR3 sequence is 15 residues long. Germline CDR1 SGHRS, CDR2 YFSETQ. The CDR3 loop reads CASSSITGQGAGYTF. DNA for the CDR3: TGCGCCAGCAGCTCGATTACGGGACAGGGGGCTGGCTACACCTTC.

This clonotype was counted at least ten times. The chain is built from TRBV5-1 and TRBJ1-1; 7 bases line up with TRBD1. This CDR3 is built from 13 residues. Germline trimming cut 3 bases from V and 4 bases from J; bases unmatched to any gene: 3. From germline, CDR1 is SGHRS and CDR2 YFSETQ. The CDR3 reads CASSSEGATEAFF. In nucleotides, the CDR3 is TGCGCCAGCAGCTCTGAGGGGGCCACTGAAGCTTTCTTT. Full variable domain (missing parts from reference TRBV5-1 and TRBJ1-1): KAGVTQTPRYLIKTRGQQVTLSCSPISGHRSVSWYQQTPGQGLQFLFEYFSETQRNKGNFPGRFSGRQFSNSRSEMNVSTLELGDSALYLCASSSEGATEAFFGQGTRLTVV.

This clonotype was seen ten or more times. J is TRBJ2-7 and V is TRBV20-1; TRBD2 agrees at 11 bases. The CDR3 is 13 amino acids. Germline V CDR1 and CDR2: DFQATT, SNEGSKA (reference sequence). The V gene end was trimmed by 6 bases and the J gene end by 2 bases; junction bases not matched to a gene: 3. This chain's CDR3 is CSALAGGAYEQYF. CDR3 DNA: TGCAGTGCCCTAGCGGGAGGTGCCTACGAGCAGTACTTC.

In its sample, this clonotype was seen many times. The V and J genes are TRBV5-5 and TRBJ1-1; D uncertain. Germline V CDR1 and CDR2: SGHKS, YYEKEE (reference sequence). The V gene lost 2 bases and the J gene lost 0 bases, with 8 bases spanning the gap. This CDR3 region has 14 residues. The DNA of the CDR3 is TGTGCCAGCAGCTTAAGCCCAATGAACACTGAAGCTTTCTTT. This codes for CASSLSPMNTEAFF.

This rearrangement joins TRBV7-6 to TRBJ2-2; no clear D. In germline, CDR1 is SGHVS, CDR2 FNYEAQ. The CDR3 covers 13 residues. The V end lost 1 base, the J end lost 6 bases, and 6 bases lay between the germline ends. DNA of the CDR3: TGTGCCAGCAGCTTAGGAGTAGCCGGGGAGCTGTTTTTT. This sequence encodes CASSLGVAGELFF.

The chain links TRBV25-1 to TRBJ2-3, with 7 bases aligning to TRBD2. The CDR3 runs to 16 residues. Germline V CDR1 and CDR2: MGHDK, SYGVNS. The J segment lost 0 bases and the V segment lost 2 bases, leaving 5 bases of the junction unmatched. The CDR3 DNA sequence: TGTGCCAGCAGTGAACGTGCCGGGGGGAGCACAGATACGCAGTATTTT. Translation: CASSERAGGSTDTQYF.

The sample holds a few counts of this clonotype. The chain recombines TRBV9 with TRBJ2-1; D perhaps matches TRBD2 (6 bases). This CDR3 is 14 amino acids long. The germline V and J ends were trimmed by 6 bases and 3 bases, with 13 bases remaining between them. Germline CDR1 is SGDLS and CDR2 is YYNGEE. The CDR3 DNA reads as TGTGCCAGCACCCAGGGACTCGGCTACAATGAGCAGTTCTTC. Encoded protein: CASTQGLGYNEQFF. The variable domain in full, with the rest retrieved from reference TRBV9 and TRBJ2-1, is DSGVTQTPKHLITATGQRVTLRCSPRSGDLSVYWYQQSLDQGLQFLIQYYNGEERAKGNILERFSAQQFPDLHSELNLSSLELGDSALYFCASTQGLGYNEQFFGPGTRLTVL.

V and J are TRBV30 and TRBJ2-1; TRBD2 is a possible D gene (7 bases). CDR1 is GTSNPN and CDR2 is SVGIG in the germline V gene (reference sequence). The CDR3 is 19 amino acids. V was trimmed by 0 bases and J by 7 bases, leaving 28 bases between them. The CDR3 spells CAWSVVSGSTGGPLNEQFF. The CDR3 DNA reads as TGTGCCTGGAGTGTTGTTTCCGGAAGTACGGGGGGCCCATTAAATGAGCAGTTCTTC.

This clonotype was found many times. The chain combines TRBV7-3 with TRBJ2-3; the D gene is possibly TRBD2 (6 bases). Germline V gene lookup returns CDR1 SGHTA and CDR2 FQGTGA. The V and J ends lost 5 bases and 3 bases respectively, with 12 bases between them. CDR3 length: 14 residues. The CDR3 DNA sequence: TGTGCCAGCAGCCCCGGACTAAGAACAGATACGCAGTATTTT. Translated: CASSPGLRTDTQYF.

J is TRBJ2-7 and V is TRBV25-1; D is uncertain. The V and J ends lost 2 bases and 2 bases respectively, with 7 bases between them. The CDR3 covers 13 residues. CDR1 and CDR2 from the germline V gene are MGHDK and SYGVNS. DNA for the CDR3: TGTGCCAGCAGTGAAGTCGGGCCCTACGAGCAGTACTTC. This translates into CASSEVGPYEQYF.

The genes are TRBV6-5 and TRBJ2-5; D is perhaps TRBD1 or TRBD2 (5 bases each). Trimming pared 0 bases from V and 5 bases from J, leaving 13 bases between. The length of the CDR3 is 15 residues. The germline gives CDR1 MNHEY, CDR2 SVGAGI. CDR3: CASSYSRSWGETQYF. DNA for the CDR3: TGTGCCAGCAGTTACTCCCGCAGTTGGGGGGAGACCCAGTACTTC.

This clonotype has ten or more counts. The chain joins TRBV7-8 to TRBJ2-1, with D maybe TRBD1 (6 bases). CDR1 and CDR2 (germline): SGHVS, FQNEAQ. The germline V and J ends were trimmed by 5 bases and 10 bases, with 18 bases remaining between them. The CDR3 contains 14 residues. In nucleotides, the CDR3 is TGTGCCAGCAGCGGCATTGGGGGCATAATGGAGCAGTTCTTC. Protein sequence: CASSGIGGIMEQFF.

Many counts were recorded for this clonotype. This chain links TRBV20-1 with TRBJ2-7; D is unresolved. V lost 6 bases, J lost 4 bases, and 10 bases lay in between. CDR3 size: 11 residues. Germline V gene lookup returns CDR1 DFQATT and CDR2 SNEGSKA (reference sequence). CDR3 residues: CSALIGYEQYF. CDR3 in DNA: TGCAGTGCACTAATTGGGTACGAGCAGTACTTC.

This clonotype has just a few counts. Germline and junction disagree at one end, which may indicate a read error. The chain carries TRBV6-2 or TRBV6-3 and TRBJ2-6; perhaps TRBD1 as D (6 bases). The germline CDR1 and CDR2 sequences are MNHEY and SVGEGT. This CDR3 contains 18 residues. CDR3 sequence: CASRNPGQPISGANDLTF. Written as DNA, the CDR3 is TGTGCCAGCAGAAACCCCGGACAGCCTATCTCTGGGGCCAACGACCTGACTTTC.

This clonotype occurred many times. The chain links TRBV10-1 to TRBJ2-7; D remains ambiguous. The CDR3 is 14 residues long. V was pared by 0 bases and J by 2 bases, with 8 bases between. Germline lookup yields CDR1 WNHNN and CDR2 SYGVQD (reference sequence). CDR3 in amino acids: CASSESGYPYEQYF. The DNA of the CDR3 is TGCGCCAGCAGTGAGTCGGGCTACCCCTACGAGCAGTACTTC.

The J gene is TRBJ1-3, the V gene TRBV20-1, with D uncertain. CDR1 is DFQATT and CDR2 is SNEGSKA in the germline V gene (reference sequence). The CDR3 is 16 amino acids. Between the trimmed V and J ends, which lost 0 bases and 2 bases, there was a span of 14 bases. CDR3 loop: CSARDMAKATGNTIYF. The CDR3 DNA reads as TGCAGTGCTAGAGATATGGCGAAAGCCACTGGAAACACCATATATTTT.

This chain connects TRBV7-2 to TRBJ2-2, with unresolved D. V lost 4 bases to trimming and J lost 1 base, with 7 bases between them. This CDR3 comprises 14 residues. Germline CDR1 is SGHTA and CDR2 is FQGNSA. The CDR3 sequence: CASSSTRNTGELFF. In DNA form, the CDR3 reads TGTGCCAGCAGCTCCACCCGGAACACCGGGGAGCTGTTTTTT.

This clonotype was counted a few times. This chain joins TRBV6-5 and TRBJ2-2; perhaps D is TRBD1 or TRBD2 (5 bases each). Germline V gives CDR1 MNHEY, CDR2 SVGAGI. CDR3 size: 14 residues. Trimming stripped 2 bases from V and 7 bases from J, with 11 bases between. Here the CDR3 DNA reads TGTGCCAGCAGTTACGGAGCAGGGAGCGGGGAGCTGTTTTTT. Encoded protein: CASSYGAGSGELFF.

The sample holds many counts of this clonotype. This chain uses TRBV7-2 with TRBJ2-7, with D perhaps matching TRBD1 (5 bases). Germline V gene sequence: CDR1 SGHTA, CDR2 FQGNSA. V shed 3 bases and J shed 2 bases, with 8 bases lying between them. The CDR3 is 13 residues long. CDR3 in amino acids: CASSLRQTYEQYF. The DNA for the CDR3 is TGTGCCAGCAGCTTGAGACAGACCTACGAGCAGTACTTC. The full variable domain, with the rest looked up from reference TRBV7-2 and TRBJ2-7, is GAGVSQSPSNKVTEKGKDVELRCDPISGHTALYWYRQSLGQGLEFLIYFQGNSAPDKSGLPSDRFSAERTGGSVSTLTIQRTQQEDSAVYLCASSLRQTYEQYFGPGTRLTVT.

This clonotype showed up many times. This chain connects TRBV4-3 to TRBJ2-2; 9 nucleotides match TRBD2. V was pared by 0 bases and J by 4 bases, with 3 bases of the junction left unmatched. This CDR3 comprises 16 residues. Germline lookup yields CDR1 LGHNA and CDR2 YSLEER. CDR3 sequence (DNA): TGCGCCAGCAGCCAAGAGCGGGGGGGCCCCACCGGGGAGCTGTTTTTT. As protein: CASSQERGGPTGELFF.

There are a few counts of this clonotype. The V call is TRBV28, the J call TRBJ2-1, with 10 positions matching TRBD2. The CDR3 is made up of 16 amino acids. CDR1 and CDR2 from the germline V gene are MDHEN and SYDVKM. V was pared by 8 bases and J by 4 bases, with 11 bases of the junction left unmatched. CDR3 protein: CASLSGTSAPYNEQFF. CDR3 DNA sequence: TGTGCCAGCCTATCCGGGACTAGCGCACCATACAATGAGCAGTTCTTC.

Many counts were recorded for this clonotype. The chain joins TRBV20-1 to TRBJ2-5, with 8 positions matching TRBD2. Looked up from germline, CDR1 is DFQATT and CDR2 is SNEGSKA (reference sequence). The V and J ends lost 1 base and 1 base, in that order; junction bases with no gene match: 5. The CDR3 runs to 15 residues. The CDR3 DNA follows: TGCAGTGCTAGAGTACTAGCGGAAGTCCAAGAGACCCAGTACTTC. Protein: CSARVLAEVQETQYF.